This TCR beta chain comes out of a study of cytomegalovirus exposure and HLA in healthy donors. General study findings and limits: TCR beta sequences numbering around 15,000 were associated with HLA alleles at 0.05 false discovery rate in a later analysis.

The PCR contained 60 Vbeta and 13 Jbeta primers. The table came from immunoSEQ multiplex PCR; TCRdb's copy has only in-frame clones and leaves some out. The sample has 210,000 or so clones, approximately 82% seen once. The sample holds one count of this clone. Its matching antigen is unknown. The junction departs from germline at one end; a sequencing error may be responsible. CDR3 length: 13 amino acids. In germline, CDR1 is ENHRY, CDR2 SYGVKD. This clonotype was sampled from a man between 18 and 29 years old in good health and CMV-seronegative. The rearrangement uses TRBV10-3 and TRBJ2-7; 7 nucleotides match TRBD2. What was sequenced was PBMCs. CDR3 sequence (DNA): TGTGCCGTCAGTGCGGGGGTCACCTACGAGCAGTACTTC. The encoded protein is CAVSAGVTYEQYF.